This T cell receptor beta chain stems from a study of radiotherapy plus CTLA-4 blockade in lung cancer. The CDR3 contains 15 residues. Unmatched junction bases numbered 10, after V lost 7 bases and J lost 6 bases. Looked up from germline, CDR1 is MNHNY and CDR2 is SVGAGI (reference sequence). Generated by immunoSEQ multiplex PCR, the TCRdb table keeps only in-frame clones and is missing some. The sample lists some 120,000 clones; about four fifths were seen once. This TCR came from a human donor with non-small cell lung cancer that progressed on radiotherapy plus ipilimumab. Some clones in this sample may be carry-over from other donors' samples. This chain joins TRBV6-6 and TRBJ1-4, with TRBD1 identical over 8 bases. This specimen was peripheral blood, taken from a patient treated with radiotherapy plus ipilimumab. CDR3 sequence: CASTLDRGRYEKLFF. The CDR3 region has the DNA TGTGCCAGCACCTTAGACAGGGGCCGCTATGAAAAACTGTTTTTT.